The following is a T cell receptor beta chain sequence with its context. This sample is drawn from a study of T cells after somatic rescue of genetic block. The CDR3 consists of 14 residues. Germline CDR1 and CDR2: MDHEN and SYDVKM. The V end was cut by 3 bases, the J end by 2 bases, with 11 bases between. The protocol was immunoSEQ multiplex PCR, while the TCRdb copy is restricted to in-frame clones and leaves out a portion. The table includes 45,000 to 55,000 clones, 96% detected once. Sequencing was done on a sample of peripheral blood mononuclear cells (PBMCs). V is TRBV28 and J is TRBJ2-7; D call uncertain. The clonotype comes from a child younger than two. The CDR3 DNA sequence: TGTGCCAGCAGTTTTGTGGGTGCCCCCTACGAGCAGTACTTC. Encoded protein: CASSFVGAPYEQYF. The full variable domain, with the rest looked up from reference TRBV28 and TRBJ2-7, is DVKVTQSSRYLVKRTGEKVFLECVQDMDHENMFWYRQDPGLGLRLIYFSYDVKMKEKGDIPEGYSVSREKKERFSLILESASTNQTSMYLCASSFVGAPYEQYFGPGTRLTVT.